These 6 T cell receptor beta chains came from one sample sequenced in a study of T cell responses to AZD1222 COVID-19 vaccine. The assay was immunoSEQ multiplex PCR, and TCRdb's table has in-frame clones only and misses some. The sample has over 100,000 clones, roughly nine tenths seen once; the top ten hold 6.3%. The sample consisted of peripheral blood, taken on day 0 of AZD1222 vaccination. These receptor sequences come from an adult in good health.

This chain links TRBV2 with TRBJ2-7; weak D call: TRBD1 (5 bases). The CDR3 is made up of 15 amino acids. The V end lost 4 bases, the J end lost 5 bases, and 18 bases lay between the germline ends. CDR1 SNHLY and CDR2 FYNNEI come from the germline V gene. DNA for the CDR3: TGTGCCAGCAGTGGTATTGGGGCAGGACCCCACGAGCAGTACTTC. Translation: CASSGIGAGPHEQYF.

The chain joins TRBV5-1 to TRBJ1-4, with 7 bases identical to TRBD1. Germline values: CDR1 SGHRS, CDR2 YFSETQ. This CDR3 contains 15 residues. V shed 0 bases, J shed 6 bases, and the junction held 5 bases outside the gene matches. Here the CDR3 DNA reads TGCGCCAGCAGCTTGGCCGAGGGGGCTCATGAAAAACTGTTTTTT. Translation gives CASSLAEGAHEKLFF.

This rearrangement joins TRBV6-6 to TRBJ1-1; D is perhaps TRBD1 (5 bases). The CDR3 contains 15 residues. CDR1 is MNHNY and CDR2 is SVGAGI in the germline V gene (reference sequence). V was shortened by 4 bases and J by 3 bases, with 15 bases between the two germline ends. The CDR3 protein is CASSLRGLPDTEAFF. CDR3 sequence (DNA): TGTGCCAGCAGTTTAAGGGGCTTGCCTGACACTGAAGCTTTCTTT.

This sequence joins TRBV12-3 or TRBV12-4 and TRBJ1-2, with 7 bases fitting TRBD1. J was trimmed by 8 bases and V by 6 bases; bases with no gene match: 6. The CDR3 has 12 residues. CDR3 in DNA: TGTGCCAGCAGCGGACAGGCTTACGGCTACACCTTC. Residues: CASSGQAYGYTF.

The chain carries TRBV6-6 and TRBJ1-1; possible D gene TRBD1, 5 bases. The CDR3 is made up of 14 amino acids. Germline V lookup: CDR1 MNHNY, CDR2 SVGAGI (reference sequence). V lost 5 bases to trimming and J lost 5 bases, with 15 bases between them. CDR3 region: CASSAGGSETEAFF. In DNA form, the CDR3 reads TGTGCCAGCAGTGCCGGGGGGAGCGAAACTGAAGCTTTCTTT.

The chain has TRBV6-6 and TRBJ2-7; 9 bases fit TRBD2. Germline-derived CDR1 and CDR2 are MNHNY and SVGAGI (reference sequence). The CDR3 is 15 residues long. Trimming removed 6 bases from V and 7 bases from J; junction bases left unmatched: 13. CDR3 amino acids: CASRDSSGGSREQYF. The CDR3 bases are TGTGCCAGCAGGGACAGTAGCGGGGGTAGTAGGGAGCAGTACTTC.